These T cell receptor beta chains were read from a single sample in a study of radiotherapy plus CTLA-4 blockade in lung cancer. The data were produced by immunoSEQ multiplex PCR, yet TCRdb's version contains in-frame clones alone and is incomplete. Found here are tens of thousands of clones, 60% to 85% of them singletons; the top ten hold approximately 3.9%. The material sequenced was peripheral blood, taken from a patient treated with radiotherapy plus ipilimumab. The receptors stem from a human donor with non-small cell lung cancer who had a partial response to radiotherapy plus ipilimumab. Some clones in this sample may be carry-over from other donors' samples. Each CDR3 is given with its conserved first and last residue. D genes are given only for firm matches. The listing skips clone size in some rows; elsewhere it reads once, few, many or a size class.

d_gene: .; v_gene: TRBV6-4; abundance: .; j_gene: TRBJ2-7; CDR3nt: TGTGCCAGCAGTGGAGCTAGCGCCTACGAGCAGTACTTC; CDR3aa: CASSGASAYEQYF
d_gene: .; v_gene: TRBV6-1; abundance: .; j_gene: TRBJ1-2; CDR3nt: TGTGCCAGCAGACCACAGGACGGGCTAAACTATGGCTACACCTTC; CDR3aa: CASRPQDGLNYGYTF
d_gene: .; v_gene: TRBV9; abundance: .; j_gene: TRBJ1-3; CDR3nt: TGTGCCAGCAGCGCAACTTCTCCCTTTTCTGGAAACACCATATATTTT; CDR3aa: CASSATSPFSGNTIYF
d_gene: .; v_gene: TRBV20-1; abundance: .; j_gene: TRBJ1-2; CDR3nt: TGCAGTGCTGTCCGGAGAGATGGCTACACCTTC; CDR3aa: CSAVRRDGYTF
d_gene: .; v_gene: TRBV11-2; abundance: .; j_gene: TRBJ2-1; CDR3nt: TGTGCCAGCAGCCCCTCGGGGGTCTACAATGAGCAGTTCTTC; CDR3aa: CASSPSGVYNEQFF
d_gene: TRBD1; v_gene: TRBV6-1; abundance: .; j_gene: TRBJ1-2; CDR3nt: TGTGCCAGCAGTGACGGACAGGGAGCTGGTGGCTACACCTTC; CDR3aa: CASSDGQGAGGYTF
d_gene: TRBD1; v_gene: TRBV28; abundance: .; j_gene: TRBJ1-2; CDR3nt: TGTGCCACCCTCTCCTTTACAGGGGGCGATGTTAACTATGGCTACACCTTC; CDR3aa: CATLSFTGGDVNYGYTF
d_gene: .; v_gene: TRBV9; abundance: .; j_gene: TRBJ1-3; CDR3nt: TGTGCCAGCAGTCGGGAGGGCTCGGGAAACACCATATATTTT; CDR3aa: CASSREGSGNTIYF
d_gene: TRBD2; v_gene: TRBV28; abundance: .; j_gene: TRBJ2-7; CDR3nt: TGTGCCAGCAGGGGGGGGACTAGCGGGAGCTACGAGCAGTACTTC; CDR3aa: CASRGGTSGSYEQYF
d_gene: TRBD1; v_gene: TRBV5-4; abundance: once; j_gene: TRBJ2-5; CDR3nt: TGTGCCAGCAGCGAGGGACAGCAAGAGACCCAGTACTTC; CDR3aa: CASSEGQQETQYF
d_gene: TRBD1; v_gene: TRBV28; abundance: .; j_gene: TRBJ2-3; CDR3nt: TGTGCCAGCAGTTTAACCCCGGGACAGATTAGCACAGATACGCAGTATTTT; CDR3aa: CASSLTPGQISTDTQYF
d_gene: TRBD2; v_gene: TRBV18; abundance: .; j_gene: TRBJ2-7; CDR3nt: TGTGCCAGCTCACCGCGGGGGAGCTCCTACGAGCAGTACTTC; CDR3aa: CASSPRGSSYEQYF
d_gene: .; v_gene: TRBV5-1; abundance: .; j_gene: TRBJ1-6; CDR3nt: TGCGCCAGCAGCTTGGGAGGTGATCGGTCACCCCTCCACTTT; CDR3aa: CASSLGGDRSPLHF
d_gene: .; v_gene: TRBV27; abundance: .; j_gene: TRBJ2-7; CDR3nt: TGTGCCAGCAGTTTCGAGAATAGGCCGGAGGAGCAGTACTTC; CDR3aa: CASSFENRPEEQYF
d_gene: .; v_gene: TRBV6-5; abundance: few; j_gene: TRBJ2-5; CDR3nt: TGTGCCAGCAGTTACTCGTGGGAGCAGTACTTC; CDR3aa: CASSYSWEQYF
d_gene: TRBD2; v_gene: TRBV7-9; abundance: once; j_gene: TRBJ2-7; CDR3nt: TGTGCCAGCAGCAATAGCGGGAGCCCCTACGAGCAGTACTTC; CDR3aa: CASSNSGSPYEQYF
d_gene: TRBD2; v_gene: TRBV6-5; abundance: .; j_gene: TRBJ2-2; CDR3nt: TGTGCCAGCAAATCGGGGGGGCCCGGCACCGGGGAGCTGTTTTTT; CDR3aa: CASKSGGPGTGELFF
d_gene: TRBD2; v_gene: TRBV7-2; abundance: .; j_gene: TRBJ2-2; CDR3nt: TGTGCCAGCAGGCCAGCGGGAGCCAGAAGCGGGGAGCTGTTTTTT; CDR3aa: CASRPAGARSGELFF
d_gene: .; v_gene: TRBV5-3; abundance: once; j_gene: TRBJ1-2; CDR3nt: TGTGCCAGAAGCTTGGCGGCGGGGGGCTACACCTTC; CDR3aa: CARSLAAGGYTF
d_gene: TRBD2; v_gene: TRBV5-1; abundance: .; j_gene: TRBJ2-7; CDR3nt: TGCGCCAGCTCAACCTCTAGCGGGAGCTACGAGCAGTACTTC; CDR3aa: CASSTSSGSYEQYF
d_gene: .; v_gene: TRBV28; abundance: few; j_gene: TRBJ1-1; CDR3nt: TGTGCCAGCAGTTTCTCGGGGGGCACTGAAGCTTTCTTT; CDR3aa: CASSFSGGTEAFF
d_gene: TRBD2; v_gene: TRBV10-2; abundance: .; j_gene: TRBJ2-1; CDR3nt: TGCGCCAGTACGAGGTCGGGACTAGCGGGAAAGGCCAACAATGAGCAGTTCTTC; CDR3aa: CASTRSGLAGKANNEQFF
d_gene: TRBD2; v_gene: TRBV29-1; abundance: .; j_gene: TRBJ2-5; CDR3nt: TGCAGCGTCCGCACTAGCGGGAGACGAGAGACCCAGTACTTC; CDR3aa: CSVRTSGRRETQYF
d_gene: .; v_gene: TRBV5-1; abundance: .; j_gene: TRBJ2-1; CDR3nt: TGCGCCAGCAGCTTGGTGCCGGGGTCCAATGAGCAGTTCTTC; CDR3aa: CASSLVPGSNEQFF
d_gene: .; v_gene: TRBV9; abundance: .; j_gene: TRBJ1-3; CDR3nt: TGTGCCAGCAGCGTAGTGTATAGCCTTTCTGGAAACACCATATATTTT; CDR3aa: CASSVVYSLSGNTIYF
d_gene: .; v_gene: TRBV6-1; abundance: .; j_gene: TRBJ2-2; CDR3nt: TGTGCCAGCAGTGGTTACAGTCAGAACACCGGGGAGCTGTTTTTT; CDR3aa: CASSGYSQNTGELFF
d_gene: TRBD1; v_gene: TRBV28; abundance: .; j_gene: TRBJ2-2; CDR3nt: TGTGCCAGCAGGTCGTCGGGACAGGGGACCGGGGAGCTGTTTTTT; CDR3aa: CASRSSGQGTGELFF
d_gene: TRBD1; v_gene: TRBV28; abundance: .; j_gene: TRBJ1-1; CDR3nt: TGTGCCAGCAGTCTCCCAGGGGGCATAAGCACTGAAGCTTTCTTT; CDR3aa: CASSLPGGISTEAFF
d_gene: .; v_gene: TRBV9; abundance: .; j_gene: TRBJ2-2; CDR3nt: TGTGCCAGCAGCGTGAGCGGCACCGGGGAGCTGTTTTTT; CDR3aa: CASSVSGTGELFF
d_gene: .; v_gene: TRBV11-3; abundance: once; j_gene: TRBJ2-1; CDR3nt: TGTGCCAGCAGCACCCGGGGGGCCCGGGGTGAGCAGTTCTTC; CDR3aa: CASSTRGARGEQFF
d_gene: TRBD1; v_gene: TRBV19; abundance: few; j_gene: TRBJ2-7; CDR3nt: TGTGCCAGTAGAGACAGGGGACGGGACGAGCAGTACTTC; CDR3aa: CASRDRGRDEQYF
d_gene: .; v_gene: TRBV19; abundance: .; j_gene: TRBJ1-2; CDR3nt: TGTGCCAGTACCACAGGGATAAGGAACTATGGCTACACCTTC; CDR3aa: CASTTGIRNYGYTF
d_gene: .; v_gene: TRBV20-1; abundance: once; j_gene: TRBJ2-2; CDR3nt: TGCAGTAGTCTAGGTTCCGGGGAGCTGTTTTTT; CDR3aa: CSSLGSGELFF
d_gene: .; v_gene: TRBV11-3; abundance: .; j_gene: TRBJ1-1; CDR3nt: TGTGCCAGCAGCTTAGAAGGAGGCACTGAAGCTTTCTTT; CDR3aa: CASSLEGGTEAFF
d_gene: TRBD1; v_gene: TRBV19; abundance: .; j_gene: TRBJ2-5; CDR3nt: TGTGCCAGTAGTATAGGACAGGGGGAGACCCAGTACTTC; CDR3aa: CASSIGQGETQYF
d_gene: .; v_gene: TRBV11-2; abundance: .; j_gene: TRBJ2-5; CDR3nt: TGTGCCAGCAGCTTGCGGGACTCGATGGAGACCCAGTACTTC; CDR3aa: CASSLRDSMETQYF
d_gene: TRBD2; v_gene: TRBV11-2; abundance: .; j_gene: TRBJ2-7; CDR3nt: TGTGCCAGCAGCTTATCGGGGGGTACCTACGAGCAGTACTTC; CDR3aa: CASSLSGGTYEQYF
d_gene: TRBD1; v_gene: TRBV19; abundance: few; j_gene: TRBJ1-2; CDR3nt: TGTGCCAGTAGTAACCCCCGGACAGGGGGCTATGGCTACACCTTC; CDR3aa: CASSNPRTGGYGYTF
d_gene: .; v_gene: TRBV4-3; abundance: .; j_gene: TRBJ2-6; CDR3nt: TGCGCCAGCAGCCAAGATCCGGGGAACGGGGCCAACGTCCTGACTTTC; CDR3aa: CASSQDPGNGANVLTF
d_gene: TRBD2; v_gene: TRBV11-2; abundance: .; j_gene: TRBJ2-1; CDR3nt: TGTGCCAGCAGCCCCGTCGTTAGCGGGAGGTTTGATGAGCAGTTCTTC; CDR3aa: CASSPVVSGRFDEQFF
d_gene: TRBD1; v_gene: TRBV5-5; abundance: .; j_gene: TRBJ1-2; CDR3nt: TGTGCCAGCAGCCTCGGACAGGGGATGGGCTATGGCTACACCTTC; CDR3aa: CASSLGQGMGYGYTF